One and the same sample provided the 24 T cell receptor beta chains below, sequenced in a study of regulatory T cells in long-lasting Graves disease. Noted time point: newly diagnosed GD, antithyroid drugs for less than 3 months. PBMC-derived RNA was used for the TCR library. Relying on iRepertoire HTBI primers and Arm-PCR of CDR3 regions, the team built TCR beta libraries. TCRdb used MiXCR to reprocess the multiplex PCR reads, holding one entry per CDR3 protein. The sample lists around 470,000 distinct CDR3 sequences; 12% to 15% were seen once. This same sample was also taken into another study, of T cells in Graves' hyperthyroidism and ophthalmopathy.

The sample consisted of peripheral blood mononuclear cells (PBMCs), taken at new diagnosis, from a patient treated with antithyroid drugs. These receptors all stem from a woman aged 45-65 years with Graves disease.

On this clonotype: The CDR3 ends on some other residue instead of the conserved phenylalanine or tryptophan, so this is likely a read error. This chain uses TRBV7-9 with TRBJ1-3; D might be TRBD1 (6 bases). V was trimmed by 5 bases and J by 2 bases, leaving 19 bases between them. Germline assignment: CDR1 SEHNR and CDR2 FQNEAQ (reference sequence). The CDR3 has 17 amino acids. CDR3 in amino acids: CASSPLGAGSPGNTIYC. As DNA, the CDR3 is TGTGCCAGCAGCCCACTGGGGGCAGGGTCTCCTGGAAACACCATATATTGT.

This clonotype showed up many times. The chain has TRBV7-6 and TRBJ2-7; 9 bases map to TRBD1. The CDR3 is made up of 15 amino acids. After removal of 0 bases from V and 4 bases from J, the junction contained 4 bases not matched to a gene. Germline V gives CDR1 SGHVS, CDR2 FNYEAQ. The CDR3 nucleotides are TGTGCCAGCAGCTTAGCCGGGACAGGGAGATACGAGCAGTACTTC. This codes for CASSLAGTGRYEQYF.

Points on this clonotype: A read error may produce the germline difference seen at one junction end. The rearrangement links TRBV11-2 to TRBJ1-5; D unresolved. CDR1 and CDR2 from the germline V gene are SGHAT and FQNNGV. CDR3 length equals 14 residues. CDR3 coding DNA: TGTGCCAGCAGCCTAGACACTAGCAATCAGCCCCAGCCTTTT. This codes for CASSLDTSNQPQPF.

This clonotype was seen a handful of times. The chain combines TRBV18 with TRBJ2-1; TRBD2 might be the D (5 bases). The CDR3 is 16 amino acids. CDR1 is KGHSH, CDR2 LQKENI, per germline. With 0 bases removed from V and 8 bases from J, the gap between germline ends came to 17 bases. CDR3 nucleotides: TGTGCCAGCTCACCACCGAGGGTTTTTAGGGAAGATGAGCAGTTCTTC. It specifies CASSPPRVFREDEQFF.

This sequence joins TRBV13 and TRBJ2-3; no clear D. V dropped 9 bases and J dropped 4 bases, with 14 bases sitting between them. The CDR3 has 13 amino acids. Per germline, CDR1 PRHDT and CDR2 FYEKMQ (reference sequence). The CDR3 loop reads CARLRRSSDTQYF. CDR3 DNA: TGTGCCAGGCTTCGTCGATCCTCAGATACGCAGTATTTT.

The chain uses TRBV5-4 and TRBJ2-1, with D perhaps TRBD2 (7 bases). Germline lookup yields CDR1 SGHNT and CDR2 YYREEE (reference sequence). The V gene lost 3 bases and the J gene lost 8 bases, with 18 bases spanning the gap. The CDR3 totals 15 residues. The CDR3 is CASSWFGGRRDEQFF. Written as DNA, the CDR3 is TGTGCCAGCAGCTGGTTCGGGGGGCGCAGGGATGAGCAGTTCTTC.

This clonotype was seen a few times. Relative to the germline gene, one junction end is altered; a read error may explain this. V is TRBV6-2 or TRBV6-3 and J is TRBJ2-3; TRBD2 agrees at 10 bases. The germline V gene encodes CDR1 MNHEY and CDR2 SVGEGT. CDR3 length equals 18 residues. The CDR3 DNA sequence: TGTGCCAGCAGTTTTGAGCGGGAGGGCGGATTTAGCACAGGTACGCAGTATTTT. Protein: CASSFEREGGFSTGTQYF.

The chain recombines TRBV19 with TRBJ1-5; D is unresolved. CDR1 is LNHDA, CDR2 SQIVND, per germline (reference sequence). The CDR3 extends over 13 amino acids. V lost 7 bases and J lost 5, with 12 bases in between. CDR3 in amino acids: CASTVSYDQPQHF. CDR3 DNA: TGTGCCAGTACAGTCAGTTATGATCAGCCCCAGCATTTT.

V gene TRBV9 combines with J gene TRBJ1-1, with unresolved D. Trimming left V 6 bases short and J 0 bases short, with 12 bases between. Germline V gives CDR1 SGDLS, CDR2 YYNGEE. The CDR3 contains 14 residues. DNA for the CDR3: TGTGCCAGCACCGCTGGGCGACTGAACACTGAAGCTTTCTTT. Protein: CASTAGRLNTEAFF.

Only a few counts were recorded for this clonotype. This rearrangement joins TRBV28 to TRBJ2-7; TRBD1 matches at 11 bases. J was trimmed by 5 bases and V by 6 bases; bases with no gene match: 9. CDR3 length: 15 residues. In germline, CDR1 is MDHEN, CDR2 SYDVKM. In DNA, the CDR3 is TGTGCCAGCAGACCTGGGGACAGGGGGATCAACGAGCAGTACTTC. Its protein product is CASRPGDRGINEQYF.

A note on this clonotype: A much larger clone lies one base from this, so it may be a read error. V and J are TRBV3-1 and TRBJ1-1, with a possible D match to TRBD1 (6 bases). The CDR3 is made up of 14 amino acids. The germline gives CDR1 LGHDT, CDR2 YNNKEL (reference sequence). CDR3 in amino acids: CVSSRDRSNTEAFF. In DNA form, the CDR3 reads TGTGTCAGCAGCCGCGACAGGTCGAACACTGAAGCTTTCTTT.

This clonotype was seen at least ten times. The rearrangement joins TRBV5-1 to TRBJ1-1; a weak D match, TRBD1 (6 bases). Trimming took off 4 bases at V and 0 bases at J, with 13 bases between the two ends. Per germline, CDR1 SGHRS and CDR2 YFSETQ. The CDR3 extends over 15 amino acids. CDR3 DNA sequence: TGCGCCAGCAGCAGACAGGAGGCCATGAACACTGAAGCTTTCTTT. It is translated as CASSRQEAMNTEAFF.

This clonotype came up many times. This sequence joins TRBV2 and TRBJ1-5, with D hard to call. This CDR3 is built from 15 residues. Per the germline V gene, CDR1 is SNHLY and CDR2 is FYNNEI. V lost 7 bases, J lost 2 bases, and 15 bases lay in between. CDR3 amino acids: CASKERPGGNQPQHF. In DNA form, the CDR3 reads TGTGCCAGCAAAGAACGGCCGGGTGGCAATCAGCCCCAGCATTTT.

V is TRBV28 and J is TRBJ2-1; 13 bases are a match to TRBD2. The germline CDR1 and CDR2 sequences are MDHEN and SYDVKM. Unmatched junction bases numbered 16, after V lost 8 bases and J lost 6 bases. The length of the CDR3 is 18 residues. This CDR3 is CASGISPGLAGRPNEQFF. The DNA for the CDR3 is TGTGCCAGCGGCATTTCTCCGGGACTAGCGGGAAGACCCAATGAGCAGTTCTTC. Drawing the rest from reference TRBV28 and TRBJ2-1, the complete variable domain is DVKVTQSSRYLVKRTGEKVFLECVQDMDHENMFWYRQDPGLGLRLIYFSYDVKMKEKGDIPEGYSVSREKKERFSLILESASTNQTSMYLCASGISPGLAGRPNEQFFGPGTRLTVL.

The chain carries TRBV3-1 and TRBJ1-1; D is ambiguous. The CDR3 totals 14 residues. V dropped 0 bases and J dropped 11 bases, with 16 bases sitting between them. In germline, CDR1 is LGHDT, CDR2 YNNKEL (reference sequence). The CDR3 protein is CASSQEAQPSDAFF. The CDR3 nucleotides are TGTGCCAGCAGCCAAGAGGCACAGCCCTCGGACGCTTTCTTT.

This rearrangement joins TRBV5-4 to TRBJ2-1; 7 nucleotides line up with TRBD1. The V gene's germline CDR1 is SGHNT and CDR2 YYREEE (reference sequence). The J segment lost 7 bases and the V segment lost 7 bases, leaving 5 bases of the junction unmatched. The CDR3 sequence is 12 residues long. The chain's CDR3 is CASGTASNEQFF. CDR3 nucleotides: TGTGCCAGCGGGACAGCCTCAAATGAGCAGTTCTTC.

This clonotype came up many times. V and J are TRBV3-1 and TRBJ2-1; 11 bases match TRBD2. The CDR3 extends over 15 amino acids. Germline CDR1 and CDR2: LGHDT and YNNKEL (reference sequence). The junction had 2 bases not matched to a gene; V was cut back by 1 base and J by 6 bases. The DNA of the CDR3 is TGTGCCAGCAGCCAAGTGGGGACTAGCGGCAATGAGCAGTTCTTC. Translation gives CASSQVGTSGNEQFF.

The V and J genes are TRBV7-9 and TRBJ2-2; the match to TRBD1 covers 8 bases. J lost 4 bases, V lost 2 bases, and 3 bases had no gene match. This CDR3 has 15 amino acids. CDR1 is SEHNR and CDR2 is FQNEAQ in the germline V gene (reference sequence). This CDR3 is CASSLQGASTGELFF. Here the CDR3 DNA reads TGTGCCAGCAGCTTACAGGGGGCTAGCACCGGGGAGCTGTTTTTT. Full variable domain (outside the CDR3, taken from reference TRBV7-9 and TRBJ2-2): DTGVSQNPRHKITKRGQNVTFRCDPISEHNRLYWYRQTLGQGPEFLTYFQNEAQLEKSRLLSDRFSAERPKGSFSTLEIQRTEQGDSAMYLCASSLQGASTGELFFGEGSRLTVL.

This clonotype was counted many times. This sequence joins TRBV12-3 or TRBV12-4 and TRBJ1-2; 7 bases map to TRBD1. The CDR3 is 12 residues long. With 5 bases clipped from V and 7 bases from J, the junction kept 4 bases outside the gene matches. The CDR3 loop reads CASSQRQGGYTF. The CDR3 region has the DNA TGTGCCAGCAGTCAAAGACAGGGTGGCTACACCTTC.

This clonotype has ten or more counts. The gene calls are TRBV6-1 and TRBJ1-2, with a tentative D call TRBD1 (5 bases). CDR3 length equals 14 residues. Germline-derived CDR1 and CDR2 are MNHNS and SASEGT. Deletions cut 7 bases from V and 4 bases from J, with 16 bases between. This CDR3 is CASTLTGTSYGYTF. DNA of the CDR3: TGTGCCAGCACCCTCACAGGCACCTCCTATGGCTACACCTTC.

This clonotype has only a few counts. The chain has TRBV7-2 and TRBJ2-7; 9 nucleotides agree with TRBD1. The CDR3 length is 15 residues. The V gene's germline CDR1 is SGHTA and CDR2 FQGNSA. V dropped 4 bases and J dropped 6; count of bases not matched to a gene: 10. The CDR3 DNA reads TGTGCCAGCAGCTCGCCCGGGACAGGGTTTCCCGAGCAGTACTTC. This translates into CASSSPGTGFPEQYF.

The V call is TRBV4-2, the J call TRBJ2-1, with TRBD2 matching 9 bases. The CDR3 is 15 amino acids. Germline CDR1 reads LGHNA; CDR2 reads YNFKEQ. Losses at the gene ends were 1 base for V and 8 bases for J; bases not matched to a gene: 6. The CDR3 DNA is TGTGCCAGCAGCCAAGCGACTAGCGGTACAGATGAGCAGTTCTTC. Translating it yields CASSQATSGTDEQFF.

This clonotype was seen at least ten times. The chain uses TRBV5-1 and TRBJ1-4; 10 nucleotides match TRBD1. Trimming at V came to 4 bases and at J to 8 bases, leaving 8 bases not matched to a gene. Germline loops: CDR1 SGHRS, CDR2 YFSETQ. There are 15 residues in the CDR3. Here the CDR3 DNA reads TGCGCCAGCAGCGCAGGACAGGGGGGAGAAGAAAAACTGTTTTTT. Its protein is CASSAGQGGEEKLFF.

Many counts were recorded for this clonotype. CDR3 amino acids: CASSTGSQWGEQYF. CDR3 nucleotides: TGTGCCAGCAGTACCGGGTCCCAATGGGGCGAGCAGTACTTC. This chain uses TRBV28 with TRBJ2-7; D unclear. The CDR3 runs to 14 residues. Germline V lookup: CDR1 MDHEN, CDR2 SYDVKM. With 5 bases removed from V and 6 bases from J, the gap between germline ends came to 17 bases.